This T cell receptor beta chain is from a study of early T cells in non-severe SARS-CoV-2 infection. On the study more broadly: From unsorted whole blood, bulk RNA was sequenced, and the chains remained unpaired. Study results and limitations: The VDJdb matching leaned toward anti-spike CD8 responses and overlooked private and CD4 specificities.

Researchers tagged individual cDNA molecules with unique molecular identifiers. TCRdb used MiXCR to reprocess the 5' RACE reads, holding one entry per CDR3 protein. This table has roughly 80,000 distinct CDR3 sequences, over 9% appearing once. Germline V gene data show CDR1 as SQVTM and CDR2 as ANQGSEA. The CDR3 has 11 amino acids. This clonotype was seen more than once but under ten times. What it binds is unknown. A junction end diverges from the germline sequence, so it may reflect a read error. The source was whole blood, collected at baseline. The receptor was derived from an adult who was a healthcare worker with PCR-confirmed SARS-CoV-2 infection or an uninfected control (not recorded which). This chain uses TRBV29-1 with TRBJ2-1; unclear D gene. The CDR3 DNA reads TGCAGCGTCGAAGTAGGTAATGAGCAGTTCTTC. Protein: CSVEVGNEQFF.